These T cell receptor beta chains were read from a single sample in a study of T cells after yellow fever vaccination. Via MiXCR, TCRdb re-called the 5' RACE reads, giving one row per CDR3 protein. The sample records 120,000 or so distinct CDR3 sequences, about 15% being singletons. The sequenced sample was CD8+ T cells sorted from PBMCs, obtained 5 days after the yellow fever booster vaccination. Source of these receptors: a man aged 18 to 35 who received the YFV17D yellow fever vaccine. The CDR3 runs from the conserved cysteine through the conserved F or W. Each record gives: J gene, clone size, D gene, V gene, CDR3 DNA, CDR3 protein. D genes are given only for firm matches. Clone size appears in some rows only: once, few, many, or a class for an expanded clone.

TRBJ1-1,NA,NA,TRBV12-5,TGTGCTAGTGGTTTGGATGGCACTGAAGCTTTCTTT,CASGLDGTEAFF
TRBJ1-5,NA,NA,TRBV10-3,TGTGCCATCAGTGAGAGCCCTCGGGATCAGCCCCAGCATTTT,CAISESPRDQPQHF
TRBJ2-3,few,TRBD2,TRBV7-2,TGTGCCAGCAGCTTAGTTCTAGCGGGGAAACAGACAGATACGCAGTATTTT,CASSLVLAGKQTDTQYF
TRBJ2-3,NA,TRBD2,TRBV7-9,TGTGCCAGCAGCTTCCCACGGGAGGGGACAGATACGCAGTATTTT,CASSFPREGTDTQYF
TRBJ2-7,NA,NA,TRBV3-1,TGTGCCAGCAGCCAAACCCCGTCGGAGCAGTACTTC,CASSQTPSEQYF
TRBJ2-1,few,NA,TRBV27,TGTGCCAGCAGTCAATACAATGAGCAGTTCTTC,CASSQYNEQFF
TRBJ2-7,NA,TRBD2,TRBV12-3/TRBV12-4,TGTGCCAGCAGTTCCGGGACTAGCGGGGGGGCGAGCGAGCAGTACTTC,CASSSGTSGGASEQYF
TRBJ2-1,NA,NA,TRBV4-2,TGTGCCAGCAGCCAAAAACTCCCCCGGGGAGTCTACAATGAGCAGTTCTTC,CASSQKLPRGVYNEQFF
TRBJ2-2,NA,NA,TRBV29-1,TGCAGCGTTGGGGTCGGATCAGACACCGGGGAGCTGTTTTTT,CSVGVGSDTGELFF
TRBJ1-1,NA,NA,TRBV12-3/TRBV12-4,TGTGCCAGCAGTTTAGCACAGGGAATAGCTTTCTTT,CASSLAQGIAFF
TRBJ2-7,many,TRBD1,TRBV5-1,TGCGCCAGCAGCTTGTCGGGACAGGGCTGGGAGCAGTACTTC,CASSLSGQGWEQYF
TRBJ2-7,NA,NA,TRBV19,TGTGCCAGTAGTATACGAACCTCCTACGAGCAGTACTTC,CASSIRTSYEQYF
TRBJ2-7,NA,TRBD1,TRBV27,TGTGCCAGCATCGACAGGGGGGGGAGATATTACGAGCAGTACTTC,CASIDRGGRYYEQYF
TRBJ1-1,many,NA,TRBV19,TGTGCCAGTAGTATACAGGGATCCACTGAAGCTTTCTTT,CASSIQGSTEAFF
TRBJ2-6,few,NA,TRBV6-6,TGTGCCAGCAGCGATGGGGGCACTGGGGCCAACGTCCTGACTTTC,CASSDGGTGANVLTF
TRBJ2-1,few,NA,TRBV29-1,TGCAGCGTTGAGCTCTTACGCCAGGTTAACAATGAGCAGTTCTTC,CSVELLRQVNNEQFF
TRBJ2-1,NA,NA,TRBV6-5,TGTGCCAGCAGTTACCGACCGGGCTCGGGATACAATGAGCAGTTCTTC,CASSYRPGSGYNEQFF
TRBJ1-6,few,NA,TRBV5-6,TGTGCCAGCAGCTTGGTTGGGGCCGGCACCTATAATTCACCCCTCCACTTT,CASSLVGAGTYNSPLHF
TRBJ2-7,few,TRBD1,TRBV4-1,TGCGCCAGCAGCCACCTCCCGGGACAGGGTCTGTACGAGCAGTACTTC,CASSHLPGQGLYEQYF
TRBJ2-2,many,TRBD2,TRBV4-1,TGCGCCAGCAGCAAATTGGGACTAGCGGCGAACACCGGGGAGCTGTTTTTT,CASSKLGLAANTGELFF
TRBJ2-7,NA,TRBD1,TRBV10-3,TGTGCCATCAGTGACCGGGACAGAGGCCACGAGCAGTACTTC,CAISDRDRGHEQYF
TRBJ1-6,NA,NA,TRBV6-5,TGTGCCAGCAGTTACCCGGGTGCACCCCTCCACTTT,CASSYPGAPLHF
TRBJ2-1,few,NA,TRBV7-2,TGTGCCAGCAGCTTTCTGGGAGCAGGTGAGCAGTTCTTC,CASSFLGAGEQFF
TRBJ2-1,many,TRBD2,TRBV4-3,TGCGCCAGCAGCCAATCGGGGGGCAATGAGCAGTTCTTC,CASSQSGGNEQFF
TRBJ2-1,NA,TRBD2,TRBV6-2/TRBV6-3,TGTGCCAGCAGTCCCGGGACTAGCGGGGTAGGTCCCTACAATGAGCAGTTCTTC,CASSPGTSGVGPYNEQFF
TRBJ2-6,few,TRBD1,TRBV7-7,TGTGCCAGCAGCCCCGGCCCGAGGGGGCGGTCGGGGGCCAACGTCCTGACTTTC,CASSPGPRGRSGANVLTF
TRBJ2-3,medium-sized,NA,TRBV5-1,TGCGCCAGCAGCCCAGGACAGACTAGCACAGATACGCAGTATTTT,CASSPGQTSTDTQYF
TRBJ1-2,NA,NA,TRBV29-1,TGCAGCGTTAGGGAGACAGGCCCACCTAACTATGGCTACACCTTC,CSVRETGPPNYGYTF
TRBJ1-4,few,NA,TRBV12-3/TRBV12-4,TGTGCCAGCAGTTTAACCAGGGGCGGGGGTCCTGAAAAACTGTTTTTT,CASSLTRGGGPEKLFF
TRBJ1-1,few,NA,TRBV20-1,TGCAGTGCCCTATGGACAGATGAAGCTTTCTTT,CSALWTDEAFF
TRBJ2-5,NA,NA,TRBV6-5,TGTGCCAGCAGTTACGGCCTCCAAGAGACCCAGTACTTC,CASSYGLQETQYF
TRBJ2-1,once,TRBD1,TRBV2,TGTGCCAGCCGGGACAGCATCTACAATGAGCAGTTCTTC,CASRDSIYNEQFF
TRBJ2-3,NA,TRBD2,TRBV15,TGTGCCACCAGCTCGGGGGCGGGGGGGCCCACAGATACGCAGTATTTT,CATSSGAGGPTDTQYF
TRBJ2-2,NA,NA,TRBV25-1,TGTGCCAGCAGTGATTTCCGCCTTGAACTTAACACCGGGGAGCTGTTTTTT,CASSDFRLELNTGELFF
TRBJ2-1,few,NA,TRBV7-9,TGTGCCAGCAGCACTACTAAAAATGAGCAGTTCTTC,CASSTTKNEQFF
TRBJ2-3,NA,TRBD1,TRBV7-8,TGTGCCAGCAGCCCAGGGACAGGGCTTGGGACAGATACGCAGTATTTT,CASSPGTGLGTDTQYF
TRBJ2-3,many,NA,TRBV29-1,TGCAGCTACCAACGGGACACTCGAACAGATACGCAGTATTTT,CSYQRDTRTDTQYF
TRBJ2-3,few,TRBD2,TRBV12-3/TRBV12-4,TGTGCCAGCCCCTCAGCTAGCGGGGGAACCACAGATACGCAGTATTTT,CASPSASGGTTDTQYF
TRBJ2-3,few,NA,TRBV5-4,TGTGCCAGCAGCGGAACGGGTTCTGGGGCACCTAAGGGTGCCACAGATACGCAGTATTTT,CASSGTGSGAPKGATDTQYF
TRBJ2-2,NA,NA,TRBV9,TGTGCCAGCAGCGTAGCCGGCGGTTACACCGGGGAGCTGTTTTTT,CASSVAGGYTGELFF
TRBJ2-2,NA,NA,TRBV7-3,TGTGCCAGCAGCTCTGCGGCCGGGGAGCTGTTTTTT,CASSSAAGELFF
TRBJ1-5,few,TRBD1,TRBV3-1,TGTGCCAGCAGCCCCGGGGGACAGGGCCGTAATCAGCCCCAGCATTTT,CASSPGGQGRNQPQHF
TRBJ1-5,NA,NA,TRBV6-1,TGTGCCAGCAGTGATCGGAGTCAGCCCCAGCATTTT,CASSDRSQPQHF
TRBJ2-7,NA,NA,TRBV20-1,TGCAGTGCGCGGGGCTGGAGCTACGAGCAGTACTTC,CSARGWSYEQYF
TRBJ2-7,many,TRBD2,TRBV12-3/TRBV12-4,TGTGCCAGCAGCCCAGCGGGGGGGCCCTACGAGCAGTACTTC,CASSPAGGPYEQYF